The next 13 T cell receptor beta chains were all read from a single sample in a study of T cell repertoires in cytomegalovirus infection. A single record per CDR3 protein comes from TCRdb applying MiXCR to the reads. Here the sample spans about 740,000 distinct CDR3 sequences, approximately 40% being singletons. Source material: PBMCs. The source is a human donor in good health (CMV status not recorded). Some clones in this sample may be carry-over from other donors' samples.

This clonotype was counted ten times or more. This rearrangement joins TRBV7-8 to TRBJ2-2; 13 bases match TRBD2. The CDR3 contains 20 residues. The germline gives CDR1 SGHVS, CDR2 FQNEAQ. V was clipped by 1 base and J by 6 bases; unmatched bases: 14. CDR3 coding DNA: TGTGCCAGCAGCTTAGAATATAACCCCGGGACTAGCGGGATGGCCGGGGAGCTGTTTTTT. Translating it yields CASSLEYNPGTSGMAGELFF.

V is TRBV6-1 and J is TRBJ1-2; D remains unclear. Germline assignment: CDR1 MNHNS and CDR2 SASEGT. V was cut by 2 bases and J by 0 bases, with 10 bases left in between. The length of the CDR3 is 15 residues. CDR3 loop: CASSEKPGSNYGYTF. DNA of the CDR3: TGTGCCAGCAGTGAAAAGCCAGGCTCTAACTATGGCTACACCTTC.

In the case of this clonotype: As the CDR3 is not closed by the conserved phenylalanine or tryptophan, this likely results from a read error. The chain uses TRBV7-8 and TRBJ2-1; D possibly corresponds to TRBD1 (6 bases). Between the trimmed V and J ends, which lost 1 base and 12 bases, there was a span of 16 bases. The CDR3 has 14 amino acids. The V gene's germline CDR1 is SGHVS and CDR2 FQNEAQ. The CDR3 sequence is CASSLVPGDNLQFL. In DNA, the CDR3 is TGTGCCAGCAGCTTAGTCCCAGGGGACAATTTGCAGTTCTTA.

This chain uses TRBV19 with TRBJ1-1; D gene unclear. Trimming removed 2 bases from V and 1 base from J, with 8 bases in between. Germline V CDR1 and CDR2: LNHDA, SQIVND (reference sequence). The CDR3 runs 14 residues. CDR3 coding DNA: TGTGCCAGTAGTATAAGCCGAGGGAACACTGAAGCTTTCTTT. Its translation: CASSISRGNTEAFF. The variable domain in full, with the rest retrieved from reference TRBV19 and TRBJ1-1, is DGGITQSPKYLFRKEGQNVTLSCEQNLNHDAMYWYRQDPGQGLRLIYYSQIVNDFQKGDIAEGYSVSREKKESFPLTVTSAQKNPTAFYLCASSISRGNTEAFFGQGTRLTVV.

The table lists this clonotype with a few counts. This chain joins TRBV6-5 and TRBJ2-4; 13 nucleotides align to TRBD2. The CDR3 is 19 residues long. V was pared by 4 bases and J by 0 bases, with 9 bases of the junction left unmatched. Germline CDR1 reads MNHEY; CDR2 reads SVGAGI. CDR3 DNA: TGTGCCAGCAGTTCTAAGACTAGCGGGGGGATATTAGCCAAAAACATTCAGTACTTC. Protein: CASSSKTSGGILAKNIQYF.

This clonotype was counted only a few times. The genes are TRBV20-1 and TRBJ2-7; 7 bases agree with TRBD2. This CDR3 spans 15 amino acids. Germline assignment: CDR1 DFQATT and CDR2 SNEGSKA (reference sequence). The V gene end was trimmed by 2 bases and the J gene end by 4 bases; junction bases not matched to a gene: 11. The CDR3, as DNA: TGCAGTGCTAGAACTGCGGGAGTAGGTAGATACGAGCAGTACTTC. Its protein is CSARTAGVGRYEQYF.

This rearrangement joins TRBV4-1 to TRBJ2-7; D call uncertain. Deletions cut 2 bases from V and 4 bases from J, with 21 bases between. Germline V gene lookup returns CDR1 MGHRA and CDR2 YSYEKL. CDR3 length: 17 amino acids. The CDR3 is CASSQLHHGKPTYEQYF. CDR3 in DNA: TGCGCCAGCAGCCAATTGCATCACGGCAAACCGACGTACGAGCAGTACTTC.

There are many counts of this clonotype. The chain carries TRBV2 and TRBJ2-4; D remains unclear. The CDR3 consists of 14 residues. Trimming took off 9 bases at V and 1 base at J, with 13 bases between the two ends. Per germline, CDR1 SNHLY and CDR2 FYNNEI. CDR3 nucleotide sequence: TGTGCCAGTGGTCGGGTCCGGGCCAAAAACATTCAGTACTTC. It is translated as CASGRVRAKNIQYF.

This clonotype was observed many times. The chain recombines TRBV7-4 with TRBJ2-1, with 8 positions matching TRBD2. The junction had 12 bases not matched to a gene; V was cut back by 1 base and J by 1 base. Germline CDR1 reads SGHVT; CDR2 reads SQSDAQ. CDR3 length equals 19 residues. The CDR3 DNA is TGTGCCAGCAGCTTAGTTGTCTTGGGGGCTAGCGGGTCCTACAATGAGCAGTTCTTC. Translating it yields CASSLVVLGASGSYNEQFF.

This clonotype was found a few times. Mismatch with germline at one junction end may stem from a read error. The chain recombines TRBV4-1 with TRBJ1-5; D might be TRBD1 (5 bases). Germline values: CDR1 MGHRA, CDR2 YSYEKL. This CDR3 comprises 16 residues. This chain's CDR3 is CASSQEGVVSNQPQHF. CDR3 coding DNA: TGTGCCAGCAGCCAAGAAGGGGTAGTTAGCAATCAGCCCCAGCATTTT.

About this clonotype: This may be a read error, as it is one base from a much larger clone. The conserved final phenylalanine or tryptophan is absent from the CDR3, which likely points to a read error. V usage is TRBV7-2 and J usage is TRBJ2-7; 9 nucleotides line up with TRBD1. CDR3 length: 14 residues. V shed 8 bases and J 6 bases; nucleotides not matched to a gene: 11. Germline CDR1 and CDR2: SGHTA and FQGNSA. CDR3 residues: CASVRGQGDPEQYL. CDR3 nucleotide sequence: TGTGCCAGCGTTCGGGGACAGGGAGACCCCGAGCAGTACCTC.

V gene TRBV14 combines with J gene TRBJ2-2, with 7 nucleotides matching TRBD2. After removal of 7 bases from V and 0 bases from J, the junction contained 8 bases not matched to a gene. This CDR3 region has 16 residues. Germline values: CDR1 SGHDN, CDR2 FVKESK. In DNA, the CDR3 is TGTGCCAGCAAAAAATCCGGGACTACGAACACCGGGGAGCTGTTTTTT. Amino acids: CASKKSGTTNTGELFF.

This clonotype was seen a few times. The V and J genes are TRBV11-3 and TRBJ2-1; tentatively, D is TRBD2 (5 bases). The V gene's germline CDR1 is SGHNT and CDR2 YENEEA. The CDR3 runs to 15 residues. Between the trimmed V and J ends, which lost 5 bases and 7 bases, there was a span of 18 bases. In DNA form, the CDR3 reads TGTGCCAGCAGCCCAACCACCGGCCGGGGTAATGAGCAGTTCTTC. It translates to CASSPTTGRGNEQFF.